This passage covers 8 T cell receptor beta chains from one sample sequenced in a study of T cell responses to AZD1222 COVID-19 vaccine. Only in-frame clones appear in the TCRdb table, and some are missing; sequencing was by immunoSEQ multiplex PCR. The data contain about 140,000 clones, around 90% of them singletons. This specimen was peripheral blood, taken on day 0 of AZD1222 vaccination. Receptor source: an adult in good health.

The count of this clone is one. The chain employs TRBV2 and TRBJ1-5; D ambiguous. The CDR3 is 13 residues long. Trimming shortened V by 8 bases and J by 4 bases, and 12 bases separated the two germline ends. Germline assignment: CDR1 SNHLY and CDR2 FYNNEI. The CDR3 region is CASVRNPNQPQHF. In DNA form, the CDR3 reads TGTGCCAGCGTAAGAAACCCAAATCAGCCCCAGCATTTT.

This clone appeared a single time. This rearrangement joins TRBV30 to TRBJ2-4; TRBD1 aligns across 10 bases. Germline CDR1 is GTSNPN and CDR2 is SVGIG (reference sequence). The CDR3 is made up of 15 amino acids. The V gene end was trimmed by 5 bases and the J gene end by 0 bases; junction bases not matched to a gene: 4. The CDR3: CAWDRGRLAKNIQYF. The CDR3 bases are TGTGCCTGGGACAGGGGGCGCCTAGCCAAAAACATTCAGTACTTC. Complete variable domain (other parts from reference TRBV30 and TRBJ2-4): SQTIHQWPATLVQPVGSPLSLECTVEGTSNPNLYWYRQAAGRGLQLLFYSVGIGQISSEVPQNLSASRPQDRQFILSSKKLLLSDSGFYLCAWDRGRLAKNIQYFGAGTRLSVL.

The chain couples TRBV5-1 to TRBJ2-3; 9 bases map to TRBD1. V was clipped by 0 bases and J by 5 bases; unmatched bases: 4. The CDR3 runs to 15 residues. CDR1 SGHRS and CDR2 YFSETQ come from the germline V gene. The CDR3 bases are TGCGCCAGCAGCTTGGAACAGGGGGCTATAGATACGCAGTATTTT. It is translated as CASSLEQGAIDTQYF.

This clone was seen just once. This chain connects TRBV14 to TRBJ2-3, with D perhaps assigned TRBD1 or TRBD2 (6 bases each). CDR1 is SGHDN and CDR2 is FVKESK in the germline V gene. The V gene lost 4 bases and the J gene lost 3 bases, with 20 bases spanning the gap. This CDR3 has 17 residues. The CDR3 loop is CASSPFGGGKGTDTQYF. CDR3 bases: TGTGCCAGCAGCCCCTTCGGGGGCGGAAAGGGGACAGATACGCAGTATTTT.

CDR3 coding DNA: TGCGCCAGCAGCTTGGAGATGGGCGTAATCAATGAGCAGTTCTTC. Translating it yields CASSLEMGVINEQFF. The chain links TRBV5-1 to TRBJ2-1, with D unclear. Looked up from germline, CDR1 is SGHRS and CDR2 is YFSETQ. The CDR3 consists of 15 residues. V shed 0 bases and J shed 6 bases, with 13 bases lying between them.

This CDR3 is CAGNGGQETQYF. The CDR3 DNA reads as TGTGCCGGCAATGGGGGCCAAGAGACCCAGTACTTC. This rearrangement joins TRBV30 to TRBJ2-5; TRBD1 or TRBD2 may be the D gene (5 bases each). From germline, CDR1 is GTSNPN and CDR2 SVGIG (reference sequence). The V end was cut by 8 bases, the J end by 1 base, with 11 bases between. This CDR3 has 12 amino acids.

The rearrangement links TRBV2 to TRBJ1-5, with D perhaps matching TRBD1 (6 bases). The CDR3 is 16 residues long. CDR1 and CDR2 from the germline V gene are SNHLY and FYNNEI. The V end was cut by 5 bases, the J end by 0 bases, with 14 bases between. The CDR3 region has the DNA TGTGCCAGCAGTCGGGGGGCGGATTATAGCAATCAGCCCCAGCATTTT. It encodes CASSRGADYSNQPQHF.

The chain is built from TRBV28 and TRBJ2-7, with 7 nucleotides matching TRBD2. This CDR3 contains 13 residues. Germline lookup yields CDR1 MDHEN and CDR2 SYDVKM. The CDR3 DNA sequence: TGTGCGTCAAGGGCTAGCGGTACCTACGAGCAGTACTTC. Its translation: CASRASGTYEQYF. The full variable domain, completed using reference TRBV28 and TRBJ2-7, is DVKVTQSSRYLVKRTGEKVFLECVQDMDHENMFWYRQDPGLGLRLIYFSYDVKMKEKGDIPEGYSVSREKKERFSLILESASTNQTSMYLCASRASGTYEQYFGPGTRLTVT.